This entry describes one T cell receptor beta chain. Antigen specificity is unknown. The germline gives CDR1 SGHRS, CDR2 YFSETQ. CDR3 length equals 12 residues. Trimming took 9 bases from V and 2 from J, leaving 8 bases between them. Naive CD8 cells were CD45RO-negative, positively selected for CCR7, excluding terminally differentiated effector memory CD45RA+ cells. The data were obtained in a study of shared clonotypes between healthy human individuals. Study background: Used for every donor were three CD4 naive, three CD4 memory, two CD8 naive and one CD8 memory plate.

Findings of the study overall: A generally larger estimated richness was seen in naive subsets than in memory subsets.

The authors ran the assay at deep level. Sorted-subset replicate PCRs used 200 ng DNA, 30,000 or so T cell genomes. Using immunoSEQ multiplex PCR, the repertoire was profiled, and TCRdb retains in-frame clones only, with some absent. The table shows more than 2 million clones, with about 93% occurring only once. The TCR originated in a man aged 18 to 30 in good health. Some clones in this sample may be carry-over from other donors' samples. Input material: naive CD8+ T cells from PBMCs. V is TRBV5-1 and J is TRBJ2-2; D is undetermined. This CDR3 reads CATTGNTGELFF. DNA for the CDR3: TGCGCCACTACTGGTAACACCGGGGAGCTGTTTTTT.